The next 19 T cell receptor beta chains were all read from a single sample in a study of T cells after yellow fever vaccination. MiXCR was run by TCRdb on the 5' RACE reads, yielding one entry per CDR3 protein. Found here are about 340,000 distinct CDR3 sequences, 7.5% to 9% of them singletons; the top ten hold 15% to 20%. The specimen was PBMCs, collected on the day of the first yellow fever vaccination. The receptors originated from a man between 18 and 29 years old who received the YFV17D yellow fever vaccine.

There are many counts of this clonotype. The chain employs TRBV10-3 and TRBJ1-1; D gene unclear. The V gene lost 3 bases and the J gene lost 6 bases, with 11 bases spanning the gap. Germline-derived CDR1 and CDR2 are ENHRY and SYGVKD. The CDR3 contains 13 residues. CDR3 nucleotides: TGTGCCATCAGTGATCGCCCAGAGGCTGAAGCTTTCTTT. Residues: CAISDRPEAEAFF.

This clonotype was seen ten or more times. The chain is built from TRBV20-1 and TRBJ2-3, with a possible D match to TRBD2 (5 bases). CDR3 size: 14 residues. V dropped 5 bases and J dropped 0 bases, with 12 bases sitting between them. Germline values: CDR1 DFQATT, CDR2 SNEGSKA (reference sequence). The CDR3: CSAPLEDSTDTQYF. The CDR3 DNA reads TGCAGTGCTCCTCTGGAGGACAGCACAGATACGCAGTATTTT.

The chain recombines TRBV7-9 with TRBJ2-2; D is perhaps TRBD1 or TRBD2 (5 bases each). CDR3 length: 14 amino acids. Trimming removed 4 bases at V and 5 bases at J, with 11 bases between. The V gene's germline CDR1 is SEHNR and CDR2 FQNEAQ (reference sequence). As DNA, the CDR3 is TGTGCCAGCAGCTCCCTGGGGGAAACCGGGGAGCTGTTTTTT. This sequence encodes CASSSLGETGELFF.

This chain's CDR3 is CSVGFGQAAYGYTF. The CDR3 nucleotides are TGCAGCGTTGGTTTTGGACAGGCAGCCTATGGCTACACCTTC. V is TRBV29-1 and J is TRBJ1-2; 7 nucleotides line up with TRBD1. Germline loops: CDR1 SQVTM, CDR2 ANQGSEA. The CDR3 consists of 14 residues. Trimming removed 4 bases from V and 4 bases from J; junction bases left unmatched: 9.

This clonotype was counted many times. The chain joins TRBV7-2 to TRBJ2-3; 12 positions match TRBD2. The trim removed 3 bases at V and 3 bases at J, leaving 4 bases unmatched. Germline loops: CDR1 SGHTA, CDR2 FQGNSA. The CDR3 consists of 16 residues. The CDR3 DNA is TGTGCCAGCAGCTTCTCCGGGACTAGCGGGACAGATACGCAGTATTTT. Translating it yields CASSFSGTSGTDTQYF.

The V call is TRBV12-5, the J call TRBJ2-7; weak D call: TRBD2 (8 bases). The CDR3 consists of 14 residues. Trimming stripped 7 bases from V and 6 bases from J, with 19 bases between. CDR1 LGHNT and CDR2 FRNRAP come from the germline V gene. The chain's CDR3 is CASAREGASGEQYF. The DNA for the CDR3 is TGTGCTAGTGCCCGGGAGGGGGCTAGCGGCGAGCAGTACTTC.

This clonotype has more than one count but fewer than ten. The chain uses TRBV7-9 and TRBJ2-1; D may be TRBD1 (6 bases). The CDR3 totals 15 residues. V lost 5 bases and J lost 5, with 16 bases in between. Germline V gene sequence: CDR1 SEHNR, CDR2 FQNEAQ (reference sequence). This CDR3 is CASSLDKGVDNEQFF. The DNA for the CDR3 is TGTGCCAGCAGCCTAGACAAGGGGGTAGACAATGAGCAGTTCTTC.

This chain joins TRBV29-1 and TRBJ2-1; 9 bases map to TRBD1. CDR1 is SQVTM and CDR2 is ANQGSEA in the germline V gene. With 7 bases clipped from V and 0 bases from J, the junction kept 7 bases outside the gene matches. This CDR3 contains 15 residues. CDR3 DNA: TGCAGCGGCGATCCGGGACAGGGCTCCTACAATGAGCAGTTCTTC. Protein product: CSGDPGQGSYNEQFF.

Ten or more counts support this clonotype. J is TRBJ2-2 and V is TRBV7-8; D remains unclear. V was cut by 6 bases and J by 0 bases, with 5 bases left in between. CDR1 SGHVS and CDR2 FQNEAQ come from the germline V gene. This CDR3 has 13 amino acids. CDR3 DNA sequence: TGTGCCAGCAGGAACACGAACACCGGGGAGCTGTTTTTT. Protein product: CASRNTNTGELFF.

This chain links TRBV20-1 with TRBJ2-1; D may be TRBD1 (7 bases). CDR3 length equals 16 residues. Trimming removed 3 bases at V and 0 bases at J, with 15 bases between. CDR1 DFQATT and CDR2 SNEGSKA come from the germline V gene (reference sequence). CDR3 DNA: TGCAGTGCTAGGACAAGGGGGGACAGCTCCTACAATGAGCAGTTCTTC. As protein: CSARTRGDSSYNEQFF.

In its sample, this clonotype was seen a few times. The chain employs TRBV12-3 or TRBV12-4 and TRBJ2-1; D is uncertain. There are 11 residues in the CDR3. V was shortened by 4 bases and J by 15 bases, with 13 bases between the two germline ends. DNA for the CDR3: TGTGCCAGCAGTTATGACCCTATGTGGTTCTTC. It yields the protein CASSYDPMWFF.

This clonotype occurred a few times. This sequence joins TRBV5-4 and TRBJ2-5, with D unresolved. Germline values: CDR1 SGHNT, CDR2 YYREEE (reference sequence). This CDR3 is built from 13 residues. Between the trimmed V and J ends, which lost 4 bases and 4 bases, there was a span of 11 bases. The CDR3 sequence: CASSHELTETQYF. The CDR3 DNA sequence: TGTGCCAGCAGCCACGAACTTACAGAGACCCAGTACTTC.

This clonotype occurred a few times. The CDR3 is CASSNPFSDSNTEAFF. The DNA of the CDR3 is TGTGCCAGCAGCAACCCATTTTCAGACAGCAACACTGAAGCTTTCTTT. This chain links TRBV6-2 or TRBV6-3 with TRBJ1-1; tentative D call: TRBD1 (5 bases). Germline values: CDR1 MNHEY, CDR2 SVGEGT. The CDR3 has 16 residues. Deletions cut 6 bases from V and 2 bases from J, with 19 bases between.

CDR3 region: CASSLPGQGNTEAFF. Written as DNA, the CDR3 is TGTGCCAGCAGCTTACCGGGACAGGGTAACACTGAAGCTTTCTTT. The chain couples TRBV7-6 to TRBJ1-1; 9 nucleotides agree with TRBD1. V gave up 2 bases and J gave up 2 bases; unmatched junction bases: 3. Germline-derived CDR1 and CDR2 are SGHVS and FNYEAQ. The CDR3 spans 15 residues.

The V and J genes are TRBV5-1 and TRBJ2-2; perhaps D is TRBD1 or TRBD2 (5 bases each). Germline V lookup: CDR1 SGHRS, CDR2 YFSETQ. The CDR3 contains 14 residues. V lost 2 bases, J lost 10 bases, and 15 bases lay in between. CDR3 DNA sequence: TGCGCCAGCAGCTTATGGGACCGAACTCAGGAGCTGTTTTTT. As protein: CASSLWDRTQELFF.

This clonotype came up a few times. The chain has TRBV20-1 and TRBJ2-1, with D perhaps TRBD1 or TRBD2 (5 bases each). CDR3 length: 12 amino acids. V lost 5 bases and J lost 7, with 12 bases in between. Looked up from germline, CDR1 is DFQATT and CDR2 is SNEGSKA (reference sequence). The CDR3 protein is CSAGTPENEQFF. CDR3 nucleotide sequence: TGCAGTGCTGGGACGCCGGAAAATGAGCAGTTCTTC.

The J gene is TRBJ2-7, the V gene TRBV20-1; D assignment may be TRBD1 or TRBD2 (5 bases each). Germline CDR1 reads DFQATT; CDR2 reads SNEGSKA (reference sequence). CDR3 size: 13 residues. V was clipped by 2 bases and J by 3 bases, with 11 bases between them. CDR3 nucleotides: TGCAGTGCTAGAAGGGACGGATACTACGAGCAGTACGTC. As protein: CSARRDGYYEQYV.

This clonotype has only a few counts. V is TRBV4-3 and J is TRBJ1-4, with 12 bases fitting TRBD1. V gave up 1 base and J gave up 8 bases; unmatched junction bases: 5. Germline V CDR1 and CDR2: LGHNA, YSLEER. This CDR3 comprises 16 residues. CDR3 protein: CASSQVQGTGGEKLFF. In DNA, the CDR3 is TGCGCCAGCAGCCAAGTCCAGGGGACAGGGGGCGAAAAACTGTTTTTT.

This clonotype was counted only a few times. This sequence joins TRBV23-1 and TRBJ2-1; D remains unclear. TRBV23-1 is reported as an ORF; its role is uncertain. The CDR3 has 16 amino acids. V was trimmed by 6 bases and J by 0 bases, leaving 15 bases between them. CDR3 amino acids: CASSHPLPSSYNEQFF. The CDR3 coding sequence is TGCGCCAGCAGCCACCCCCTACCGAGCTCCTACAATGAGCAGTTCTTC.